The 22 T cell receptor beta chains presented below share a single source sample, sequenced in a study of blood T cells in healthy people across ages. The second PCR ran roughly 7 to 11 cycles with a sample-barcoded 5' primer and J-beta primers. One entry per CDR3 protein results from TCRdb running MiXCR on the 5' RACE reads. Of 1,800,000 or so distinct CDR3 sequences in the sample, roughly two fifths were seen once. Sequencing used blood. The receptors were sampled from a human donor in good health.

The chain joins TRBV5-6 to TRBJ1-2, with D unclear. Germline lookup yields CDR1 SGHDT and CDR2 YYEEEE. V was cut by 2 bases and J by 8 bases, with 16 bases left in between. The CDR3 contains 14 residues. DNA for the CDR3: TGTGCCAGCAGCTTTAGCCCACAGACAATCGGCTACACCTTC. Translated: CASSFSPQTIGYTF.

This chain uses TRBV20-1 with TRBJ2-3; tentatively, D is TRBD2 (7 bases). The CDR3 is made up of 15 amino acids. V lost 5 bases, J lost 4 bases, and 19 bases lay in between. In germline, CDR1 is DFQATT, CDR2 SNEGSKA (reference sequence). This chain's CDR3 is CSAYGGGLAADTQYF. The CDR3 DNA reads TGCAGTGCTTACGGTGGGGGGCTAGCGGCAGATACGCAGTATTTT.

The V gene is TRBV7-9, the J gene TRBJ1-4; the D gene is possibly TRBD1 (6 bases). The V end was cut by 5 bases, the J end by 15 bases, with 16 bases between. The CDR3 sequence is 12 residues long. CDR1 and CDR2 (germline): SEHNR, FQNEAQ (reference sequence). CDR3 DNA: TGTGCCAGCAGCCCGTTAGGGGACATGGTGTTTTTT. As protein: CASSPLGDMVFF. Combining the CDR3 with reference TRBV7-9 and TRBJ1-4 gives the whole variable domain DTGVSQNPRHKITKRGQNVTFRCDPISEHNRLYWYRQTLGQGPEFLTYFQNEAQLEKSRLLSDRFSAERPKGSFSTLEIQRTEQGDSAMYLCASSPLGDMVFFGSGTQLSVL.

V gene TRBV7-3 combines with J gene TRBJ1-1; possibly TRBD1 for D (6 bases). Trimming shortened V by 5 bases and J by 4 bases, and 14 bases separated the two germline ends. The CDR3 is 14 residues long. Germline V gene sequence: CDR1 SGHTA, CDR2 FQGTGA. CDR3 DNA: TGTGCCAGCAGCCCGGACAGTTGGTCCACTGAAGCTTTCTTT. Protein: CASSPDSWSTEAFF.

The chain joins TRBV2 to TRBJ1-5; TRBD1 is a possible D gene (5 bases). Deletions cut 8 bases from V and 2 bases from J, with 13 bases between. The CDR3 is 14 amino acids. Germline values: CDR1 SNHLY, CDR2 FYNNEI. The CDR3 reads CASEKAGRNQPQHF. The CDR3 nucleotides read TGTGCCAGCGAGAAGGCAGGGCGCAATCAGCCCCAGCATTTT.

This clonotype was picked up a small number of times. The rearrangement joins TRBV4-3 to TRBJ1-2; TRBD1 matches 9 bases. CDR1 and CDR2 from the germline V gene are LGHNA and YSLEER. CDR3 size: 16 residues. J lost 1 base, V lost 1 base, and 4 bases had no gene match. The CDR3 spells CASSQGTGEVNYGYTF. In DNA, the CDR3 is TGCGCCAGCAGCCAAGGGACAGGGGAGGTTAACTATGGCTACACCTTC.

The chain recombines TRBV12-3 or TRBV12-4 with TRBJ2-3, with TRBD2 identical over 8 bases. The CDR3 runs to 15 residues. Trimming cost V 5 bases and J 1 base; bases outside gene matches: 5. CDR3 region: CASSTLAGRTDTQYF. The DNA of the CDR3 is TGTGCCAGCAGTACCTTAGCGGGGCGCACAGATACGCAGTATTTT.

The V and J genes are TRBV6-5 and TRBJ2-3, with a possible D match to TRBD1 (5 bases). This CDR3 contains 15 residues. Germline V gene data show CDR1 as MNHEY and CDR2 as SVGAGI. Trimming shortened V by 0 bases and J by 2 bases, and 9 bases separated the two germline ends. Written as DNA, the CDR3 is TGTGCCAGCAGTTACTCGGGGCAGGCCACAGATACGCAGTATTTT. Amino acid sequence: CASSYSGQATDTQYF.

The sample holds a few counts of this clonotype. The V call is TRBV7-2, the J call TRBJ1-2, with D uncertain. Trimming took off 4 bases at V and 2 bases at J, with 11 bases between the two ends. CDR3 length equals 14 residues. Looked up from germline, CDR1 is SGHTA and CDR2 is FQGNSA. The CDR3 sequence: CASSSNPGNYGYTF. In DNA form, the CDR3 reads TGTGCCAGCAGCTCAAATCCGGGAAACTATGGCTACACCTTC.

The sample holds many counts of this clonotype. The junction and the germline gene differ at one end; a read error may be behind it. The chain joins TRBV12-3 or TRBV12-4 to TRBJ1-2, with D perhaps matching TRBD1 (5 bases). CDR3 size: 12 residues. This CDR3 is CASSSTAYGYTF. CDR3 DNA: TGCGCCAGCAGCTCGACAGCATATGGCTACACCTTC.

The chain joins TRBV10-2 to TRBJ2-4; possibly TRBD1 for D (5 bases). From germline, CDR1 is WSHSY and CDR2 SAAADI. Deletions cut 0 bases from V and 0 bases from J, with 12 bases between. This CDR3 is built from 17 residues. The DNA for the CDR3 is TGCGCCAGCAGTGAGTCGGAGACAGCAATAGCCAAAAACATTCAGTACTTC. Protein product: CASSESETAIAKNIQYF.

The sample holds a few counts of this clonotype. This rearrangement joins TRBV11-2 to TRBJ2-7, with 7 positions matching TRBD2. There are 14 residues in the CDR3. Germline CDR1 and CDR2: SGHAT and FQNNGV. With 5 bases clipped from V and 2 bases from J, the junction kept 6 bases outside the gene matches. The chain's CDR3 is CASSNIRGAYEQYF. The CDR3 region has the DNA TGTGCCAGCAGCAATATTCGGGGGGCCTACGAGCAGTACTTC.

This clonotype was seen only a few times. The chain couples TRBV6-2 or TRBV6-3 to TRBJ1-2, with 9 bases lining up with TRBD1. Trimming at V came to 5 bases and at J to 6 bases, leaving 7 bases not matched to a gene. Germline lookup yields CDR1 MNHEY and CDR2 SVGEGT. The CDR3 length is 14 residues. CDR3 nucleotides: TGTGCCAGCAGTGCGGACAGGGGTATGGATGGCTACACCTTC. Translating it yields CASSADRGMDGYTF.

This clonotype has at least ten counts. The V call is TRBV3-1, the J call TRBJ1-5, with D tentatively TRBD1 (5 bases). Trimming pared 5 bases from V and 4 bases from J, leaving 9 bases between. The CDR3 consists of 13 residues. Germline CDR1 is LGHDT and CDR2 is YNNKEL (reference sequence). The CDR3 DNA sequence: TGTGCCAGCAGCTGGGACCTGAATCAGCCCCAGCATTTT. This codes for CASSWDLNQPQHF.

This clonotype was detected only a few times. The rearrangement joins TRBV9 to TRBJ1-1; TRBD1 agrees at 8 bases. Germline CDR1 SGDLS, CDR2 YYNGEE. This CDR3 spans 16 amino acids. V shed 0 bases and J 4 bases; nucleotides not matched to a gene: 8. The CDR3 bases are TGTGCCAGCAGCGTAGCATCAGGGGGCCATTCCACTGAAGCTTTCTTT. It is translated as CASSVASGGHSTEAFF.

On this clonotype itself: An end of the junction differs from the germline gene, which may be a read error. This chain links TRBV7-9 with TRBJ2-5; unclear D gene. TRBJ2-7 explains the end of the DNA better; the J call may be wrong. The germline V gene has CDR1 SEHNR and CDR2 FQNEAQ (reference sequence). The CDR3 is 12 residues long. In DNA form, the CDR3 reads TGTGCCGGCAGCTTAGAAGGGTTCGAGCAGTACTTC. Protein product: CAGSLEGFEQYF.

The rearrangement links TRBV27 to TRBJ1-6, with no clear D. Germline V gene lookup returns CDR1 MNHEY and CDR2 SMNVEV (reference sequence). This CDR3 comprises 15 residues. Trimming pared 5 bases from V and 11 bases from J, leaving 19 bases between. The CDR3 DNA reads as TGTGCCAGCAGTCCTTCCCCAGGTCTTGGGACACCCCTCCACTTT. Its translation is CASSPSPGLGTPLHF.

This clonotype has a count of ten or more. The chain recombines TRBV7-2 with TRBJ1-5, with D perhaps TRBD1 (5 bases). This CDR3 is 11 amino acids long. V lost 8 bases and J 7 bases, leaving 9 bases between the germline ends. Germline loops: CDR1 SGHTA, CDR2 FQGNSA. DNA for the CDR3: TGTGCCAGCGGGGCTGGGCAGCCCCAGCATTTT. This sequence encodes CASGAGQPQHF.

This chain links TRBV20-1 with TRBJ2-1, with 8 bases aligning to TRBD1. The CDR3 runs 15 residues. Trimming removed 0 bases from V and 9 bases from J; junction bases left unmatched: 10. Germline loops: CDR1 DFQATT, CDR2 SNEGSKA (reference sequence). The CDR3 spells CSARDPGRGQSEQFF. CDR3 in DNA: TGCAGTGCTAGAGATCCGGGCAGGGGGCAGAGTGAGCAGTTCTTC.

Here the CDR3 DNA reads TGTGCCAGCACCCCGTTCCCCCACCGTTCAGGGCAGTACTACAATGAGCAGTTCTTC. It codes for CASTPFPHRSGQYYNEQFF. J is TRBJ2-1 and V is TRBV6-8; the D gene is possibly TRBD1 (5 bases). V dropped 7 bases and J dropped 3 bases, with 28 bases sitting between them. There are 19 residues in the CDR3. From germline, CDR1 is MNHGY and CDR2 SAAAGT.

The V gene is TRBV15, the J gene TRBJ2-5; 9 bases match TRBD1. Germline assignment: CDR1 LNHNV and CDR2 YYDKDF (reference sequence). With 4 bases clipped from V and 8 bases from J, the junction kept 14 bases outside the gene matches. This CDR3 region has 16 residues. CDR3 residues: CATSIGTGNLGETQYF. As DNA, the CDR3 is TGTGCCACCAGCATTGGGACAGGGAACTTGGGCGAAACCCAGTACTTC. Full variable domain (rest looked up from reference TRBV15 and TRBJ2-5): DAMVIQNPRYQVTQFGKPVTLSCSQTLNHNVMYWYQQKSSQAPKLLFHYYDKDFNNEADTPDNFQSRRPNTSFCFLDIRSPGLGDTAMYLCATSIGTGNLGETQYFGPGTRLLVL.

On this clonotype itself: One junction end does not reproduce the germline sequence, and a read error may be involved. V and J are TRBV7-2 and TRBJ1-4; D ambiguous. The germline CDR1 and CDR2 sequences are SGHTA and FQGNSA. The CDR3 sequence is 14 residues long. The CDR3 region is CASSLGYSNEELFF. The DNA of the CDR3 is TGTGCCAGCAGCTTAGGGTACAGCAATGAAGAACTGTTTTTT. Looking up the rest from reference TRBV7-2 and TRBJ1-4 gives the full variable domain: GAGVSQSPSNKVTEKGKDVELRCDPISGHTALYWYRQSLGQGLEFLIYFQGNSAPDKSGLPSDRFSAERTGGSVSTLTIQRTQQEDSAVYLCASSLGYSNEELFFGSGTQLSVL.